This T cell receptor beta chain was identified during a study of T cell repertoires in cytomegalovirus infection. Overall study context: CMV infection and matching HLA type were both indicated by public TCR beta signatures.

About this clonotype itself: Its antigen is not known.

With V trimmed by 5 bases and J by 0 bases, 9 bases remained unmatched. CDR3 length: 17 amino acids. CDR1 and CDR2 (germline): SGHAT, FQNNGV. Using its own MiXCR run on the reads, TCRdb lists one record per CDR3 protein. In the table there are around 250,000 distinct CDR3 sequences, around 15% of which are singletons. General observations from the study: The ex vivo response showed dominance by HLA-C-restricted CMV-specific TCR beta clonotypes. The cumulative frequency of public TCR beta families distinguished individuals who carried CMV together with the relevant HLA.

The V call is TRBV11-2, the J call TRBJ2-1, with TRBD2 matching over 8 bases. This clonotype originated in a human donor in good health (CMV status not recorded). Some clones in this sample may be carry-over from other donors' samples. Sequenced material: CD8+ T cells from PBMCs. CDR3 coding DNA: TGTGCCAGCAGCCCCTTCCTCGCGGGAGGCTCCTACAATGAGCAGTTCTTC. It specifies CASSPFLAGGSYNEQFF.